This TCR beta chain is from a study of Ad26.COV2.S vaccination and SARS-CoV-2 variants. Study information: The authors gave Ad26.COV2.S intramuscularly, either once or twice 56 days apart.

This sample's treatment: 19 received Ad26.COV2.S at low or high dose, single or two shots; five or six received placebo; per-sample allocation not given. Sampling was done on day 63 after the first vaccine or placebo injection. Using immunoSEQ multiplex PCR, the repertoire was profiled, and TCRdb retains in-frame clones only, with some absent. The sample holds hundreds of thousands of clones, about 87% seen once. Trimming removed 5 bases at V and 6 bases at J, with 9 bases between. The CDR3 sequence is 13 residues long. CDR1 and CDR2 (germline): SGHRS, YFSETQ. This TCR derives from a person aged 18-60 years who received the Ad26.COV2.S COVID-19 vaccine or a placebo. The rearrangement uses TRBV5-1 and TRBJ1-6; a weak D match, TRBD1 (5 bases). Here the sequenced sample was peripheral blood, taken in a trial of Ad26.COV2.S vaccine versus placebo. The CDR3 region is CASSYQGNSPLHF. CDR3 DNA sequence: TGCGCCAGCAGTTACCAGGGTAATTCACCCCTCCACTTT.